The 15 T cell receptor beta chains listed next were all sequenced from one sample in a study of PD-1 blockade in classical Hodgkin lymphoma. Each patient experienced a relapse that followed autologous stem cell transplantation, and brentuximab vedotin exposure varied. Measured with immunoSEQ multiplex PCR; TCRdb has only the in-frame clones, and not every one. In the table there are about 43,000 clones, approximately 70% of which are singletons. Specimen: peripheral blood mononuclear cells (PBMCs), collected before the second cycle of nivolumab. These receptors all come from a human donor with classical Hodgkin lymphoma.

The rearrangement links TRBV7-7 to TRBJ2-2; TRBD1 aligns across 7 bases. The CDR3 length is 13 residues. Germline V gives CDR1 SSHAT, CDR2 FNYEAQ (reference sequence). J lost 7 bases, V lost 5 bases, and 4 bases had no gene match. The DNA for the CDR3 is TGTGCCAGCAGCCGCCAGGGGGACGGGGAGCTGTTTTTT. This encodes CASSRQGDGELFF.

The chain joins TRBV11-1 to TRBJ2-1; D is uncertain. This CDR3 has 15 amino acids. Germline CDR1 reads SGHAT; CDR2 reads FQDESV (reference sequence). V lost 3 bases to trimming and J lost 0 bases, with 9 bases between them. As DNA, the CDR3 is TGTGCCAGCAGCTTCCTTGGAAGCTCCTACAATGAGCAGTTCTTC. Translation gives CASSFLGSSYNEQFF.

In DNA form, the CDR3 reads TGTGCCAGCAGCGAGCGAAAGGGGGCGAATGAGCAGTTCTTC. Translating it yields CASSERKGANEQFF. The V and J genes are TRBV9 and TRBJ2-1; 7 bases map to TRBD1. Germline CDR1 reads SGDLS; CDR2 reads YYNGEE. V was pared by 3 bases and J by 7 bases, with 7 bases of the junction left unmatched. The length of the CDR3 is 14 residues.

The chain links TRBV19 to TRBJ1-1; no clear D gene. The V and J ends lost 6 bases and 1 base respectively, with 6 bases between them. CDR1 is LNHDA and CDR2 is SQIVND in the germline V gene (reference sequence). CDR3 length: 12 residues. CDR3 coding DNA: TGTGCCAGTAGACTTGGGAACACTGAAGCTTTCTTT. Its translation is CASRLGNTEAFF.

V usage is TRBV5-4 and J usage is TRBJ2-1, with 7 bases lining up with TRBD1. This CDR3 is built from 15 residues. Unmatched junction bases numbered 4, after V lost 4 bases and J lost 0 bases. CDR1 and CDR2 (germline): SGHNT, YYREEE (reference sequence). The CDR3 sequence is CASSPGQTSYNEQFF. The CDR3 bases are TGTGCCAGCAGCCCGGGACAGACCTCCTACAATGAGCAGTTCTTC.

The V and J genes are TRBV7-8 and TRBJ1-5; D unclear. Deletions cut 1 base from V and 4 bases from J, with 11 bases between. CDR3 length: 15 residues. Germline values: CDR1 SGHVS, CDR2 FQNEAQ. For the CDR3, the DNA is TGTGCCAGCAGCTTAGATCCACGGGGAAATCAGCCCCAGCATTTT. Its protein is CASSLDPRGNQPQHF.

The chain recombines TRBV28 with TRBJ1-2; D gene ambiguous. The CDR3 spans 13 residues. The V end lost 4 bases, the J end lost 7 bases, and 13 bases lay between the germline ends. Per germline, CDR1 MDHEN and CDR2 SYDVKM. The CDR3 coding sequence is TGTGCCAGCAGTTCCGGGTTTTCGAGTGGCTACACCTTC. Translated: CASSSGFSSGYTF.

This sequence joins TRBV27 and TRBJ1-1; 9 bases match TRBD1. CDR1 and CDR2 from the germline V gene are MNHEY and SMNVEV (reference sequence). V lost 8 bases to trimming and J lost 5 bases; unmatched junction nucleotides: 9. This CDR3 spans 14 amino acids. CDR3 in amino acids: CASGRGQGWTEAFF. The CDR3 nucleotides are TGTGCCAGCGGCCGGGGACAGGGCTGGACTGAAGCTTTCTTT.

The chain is built from TRBV5-4 and TRBJ2-2; the match to TRBD2 covers 9 bases. The CDR3 is 16 residues long. In germline, CDR1 is SGHNT, CDR2 YYREEE (reference sequence). With V trimmed by 1 base and J by 4 bases, 5 bases remained unmatched. CDR3 in amino acids: CASSLLIAGVTGELFF. CDR3 nucleotide sequence: TGTGCCAGCAGCTTGTTAATAGCGGGAGTCACCGGGGAGCTGTTTTTT.

The rearrangement joins TRBV9 to TRBJ2-3; 7 bases line up with TRBD2. V lost 6 bases, J lost 6 bases, and 13 bases stayed unmatched. This CDR3 is 15 amino acids long. The germline CDR1 and CDR2 sequences are SGDLS and YYNGEE. CDR3 in DNA: TGTGCCAGCACGAAGACTAGCCGCTACGCCGATACGCAGTATTTT. Translation: CASTKTSRYADTQYF. The entire variable domain, with the rest obtained from reference TRBV9 and TRBJ2-3, is as follows: DSGVTQTPKHLITATGQRVTLRCSPRSGDLSVYWYQQSLDQGLQFLIQYYNGEERAKGNILERFSAQQFPDLHSELNLSSLELGDSALYFCASTKTSRYADTQYFGPGTRLTVL.

This rearrangement joins TRBV18 to TRBJ1-2; TRBD1 matches at 9 bases. V gave up 3 bases and J gave up 5 bases; unmatched junction bases: 10. This CDR3 contains 16 residues. Germline V gene lookup returns CDR1 KGHSH and CDR2 LQKENI. In DNA, the CDR3 is TGTGCCAGCTCACCGTTTTCCGGGACAGGGTCATATGGCTACACCTTC. Its translation: CASSPFSGTGSYGYTF.

The V and J genes are TRBV30 and TRBJ1-2; 7 bases align to TRBD1. Trimming at V came to 2 bases and at J to 8 bases, leaving 14 bases not matched to a gene. The CDR3 is made up of 15 amino acids. Looked up from germline, CDR1 is GTSNPN and CDR2 is SVGIG (reference sequence). This CDR3 reads CAWSLGGQRASGYTF. The CDR3 DNA reads as TGTGCCTGGAGTTTGGGGGGACAGCGGGCTTCGGGCTACACCTTC.

This clone was observed at least ten times. The chain combines TRBV5-1 with TRBJ1-2; tentatively, D is TRBD1 (6 bases). V was trimmed by 4 bases and J by 6 bases, leaving 10 bases between them. CDR3 length: 12 amino acids. From germline, CDR1 is SGHRS and CDR2 YFSETQ. CDR3 in DNA: TGCGCCAGCAGCCGGACAGCAGATGGCTACACCTTC. Its protein is CASSRTADGYTF.

The chain joins TRBV7-8 to TRBJ2-7, with a possible D match to TRBD1 (5 bases). The CDR3 runs to 12 residues. Between the trimmed V and J ends, which lost 4 bases and 3 bases, there was a span of 7 bases. From germline, CDR1 is SGHVS and CDR2 FQNEAQ. The CDR3 DNA sequence: TGTGCCAGCAGCTCGACAGTCTACGAGCAGTACTTC. Residues: CASSSTVYEQYF.

The chain recombines TRBV29-1 with TRBJ1-5, with TRBD1 as a possible D gene (5 bases). The CDR3 is 13 residues long. The V gene lost 4 bases and the J gene lost 13 bases, with 20 bases spanning the gap. Per germline, CDR1 SQVTM and CDR2 ANQGSEA. CDR3 region: CSVVDRGKGLQHF. CDR3 nucleotide sequence: TGCAGCGTTGTAGACAGAGGAAAGGGGCTACAGCATTTT.